The table lists the clone carrying this TCR beta chain with a few counts. How the authors handled the data: Reference gene primers were amplified, and this amplification served to estimate nucleated cell counts. Only in-frame clones appear in the TCRdb table, and some are missing; sequencing was by immunoSEQ multiplex PCR. The V and J calls and the clone size are those of that table, but D and trimming were determined from the DNA. Of approximately 470,000 clones in the sample, 70% to 90% were seen once. The CDR3 runs to 15 residues. The germline gives CDR1 LNHDA, CDR2 SQIVND (reference sequence). V lost 6 bases and J lost 0, with 12 bases in between. The sample is drawn from a study of blood T cell repertoires in COVID-19. Study context: COVID-19 samples, acute and convalescent, were from the United States, Italy and Spain. Sources were T cells, B-cell-depleted T cells, or PBMCs; the material itself was cDNA or gDNA.

This TCR was recovered from a human donor in a cohort sampled during active COVID-19. The rearrangement links TRBV19 to TRBJ1-3; D is perhaps TRBD1 (6 bases). The sample taken for sequencing was peripheral blood. The CDR3 bases are TGTGCCAGTAGCCCAGGGGAGGGCTCTGGAAACACCATATATTTT. Its protein is CASSPGEGSGNTIYF. Combining the CDR3 with reference TRBV19 and TRBJ1-3 gives the whole variable domain DGGITQSPKYLFRKEGQNVTLSCEQNLNHDAMYWYRQDPGQGLRLIYYSQIVNDFQKGDIAEGYSVSREKKESFPLTVTSAQKNPTAFYLCASSPGEGSGNTIYFGEGSWLTVV.